Listed below are T cell receptor beta chains from one sample, sequenced in a study of T-cell memory formation after mild COVID-19. In TCRdb, the 5' RACE reads were re-called with MiXCR into one record per CDR3 protein. Of just under 350,000 distinct CDR3 sequences listed, under 15% are singletons. The specimen sequenced was PBMCs or a T cell subset sorted from them (not recorded which). The receptors here all came from a young man who had mild COVID-19 (a few samples of this study predate the infection). Cell type and time point are not known. Each CDR3 is given with its conserved first and last residue. Each record gives: CDR3 DNA, CDR3 protein, V gene, clone size, J gene, D gene. A D gene is named only where the DNA matches it firmly. Rows give clone size only sometimes, using once, few, many, or a class for an expanded clone.

CDR3nt: TGTGCCAGCAGCTTGAATCAGGGGATTGGGTACGAGCAGTACTTC
CDR3aa: CASSLNQGIGYEQYF
v_gene: TRBV7-6
abundance: few
j_gene: TRBJ2-7
d_gene: -

CDR3nt: TGTGCCAGCAGCCACAGGGGACAGGACTCCGAAGCTTTCTTT
CDR3aa: CASSHRGQDSEAFF
v_gene: TRBV6-5
abundance: few
j_gene: TRBJ1-1
d_gene: TRBD1

CDR3nt: TGTGCCAGCAGTTTAGTGGGGGGGTCAGGCAATCAGCCCCAGCATTTT
CDR3aa: CASSLVGGSGNQPQHF
v_gene: TRBV12-3/TRBV12-4
abundance: few
j_gene: TRBJ1-5
d_gene: -

CDR3nt: TGCAGTGCTGAGGGCAGCAATCAGCCCCAGCATTTT
CDR3aa: CSAEGSNQPQHF
v_gene: TRBV20-1
abundance: many
j_gene: TRBJ1-5
d_gene: -

CDR3nt: TGCGCCAGCAGCCAAATATTTCGGGGAGCCGAGGTTACGCAGTATTTT
CDR3aa: CASSQIFRGAEVTQYF
v_gene: TRBV4-1
abundance: -
j_gene: TRBJ2-3
d_gene: -

CDR3nt: TGCGCCAGCAGCTTTGGGACAGGGTTTTACAATGAGCAGTTCTTC
CDR3aa: CASSFGTGFYNEQFF
v_gene: TRBV5-1
abundance: -
j_gene: TRBJ2-1
d_gene: TRBD1

CDR3nt: TGTGCCAGCAGCGTAGAAGGAGACGAGCAGTACTTC
CDR3aa: CASSVEGDEQYF
v_gene: TRBV9
abundance: few
j_gene: TRBJ2-7
d_gene: -

CDR3nt: TGTGCCAGCAGTTTTAAAGTAAATTCACCCCTCCACTTT
CDR3aa: CASSFKVNSPLHF
v_gene: TRBV12-3/TRBV12-4
abundance: -
j_gene: TRBJ1-6
d_gene: -

CDR3nt: TGTGCCAGCAGTTTATCAGTAGGGGTTAATGGCTACACCTTC
CDR3aa: CASSLSVGVNGYTF
v_gene: TRBV27
abundance: -
j_gene: TRBJ1-2
d_gene: -

CDR3nt: TGCGCCAGCAGCATTGGGGCAGATACGCAGTATTTT
CDR3aa: CASSIGADTQYF
v_gene: TRBV5-1
abundance: -
j_gene: TRBJ2-3
d_gene: -

CDR3nt: TGTGCCAGCAGTCCTAGCGGGGGGCCGTCCTACAATGAGCAGTTCTTC
CDR3aa: CASSPSGGPSYNEQFF
v_gene: TRBV28
abundance: -
j_gene: TRBJ2-1
d_gene: TRBD2

CDR3nt: TGTGCCTGGACCCCCGGGGTCTATGGCTACACCTTC
CDR3aa: CAWTPGVYGYTF
v_gene: TRBV30
abundance: few
j_gene: TRBJ1-2
d_gene: -

CDR3nt: TGTGCCACCAGTGCGTCCAACACTGAAGCTTTCTTT
CDR3aa: CATSASNTEAFF
v_gene: TRBV24-1
abundance: few
j_gene: TRBJ1-1
d_gene: -

CDR3nt: TGTGCCAGCAGTTACAGGGTTTCCTACGAGCAGTACTTC
CDR3aa: CASSYRVSYEQYF
v_gene: TRBV6-5
abundance: -
j_gene: TRBJ2-7
d_gene: -

CDR3nt: TGTGCCAGCAGCCCCTGGGACAGGTTTAACTATGGCTACACCTTC
CDR3aa: CASSPWDRFNYGYTF
v_gene: TRBV7-9
abundance: few
j_gene: TRBJ1-2
d_gene: TRBD1

CDR3nt: TGTGCCAGCAGCCCAGGGTCGGGGACGAACACCGGGGAGCTGTTTTTT
CDR3aa: CASSPGSGTNTGELFF
v_gene: TRBV7-6
abundance: many
j_gene: TRBJ2-2
d_gene: -

CDR3nt: TGTGCCAGCAGCGTTAGGGGCCTAGCGGGGGGGAGCACAGATACGCAGTATTTT
CDR3aa: CASSVRGLAGGSTDTQYF
v_gene: TRBV7-9
abundance: -
j_gene: TRBJ2-3
d_gene: TRBD2

CDR3nt: TGTGCCAGCGGGGCACGGGACAGCTGGTATGGCTACACCTTC
CDR3aa: CASGARDSWYGYTF
v_gene: TRBV2
abundance: few
j_gene: TRBJ1-2
d_gene: TRBD1

CDR3nt: TGTGCCAGCAGGTCCACTAGCGGGGGCTGGACCCAGTACTTC
CDR3aa: CASRSTSGGWTQYF
v_gene: TRBV12-3/TRBV12-4
abundance: -
j_gene: TRBJ2-5
d_gene: TRBD2

CDR3nt: TGCGCCAGCAGTCAATCGTGGGGACGTGGCGTCAACTCTACCTACGAGCAGTACTTC
CDR3aa: CASSQSWGRGVNSTYEQYF
v_gene: TRBV23-1
abundance: many
j_gene: TRBJ2-7
d_gene: -

CDR3nt: TGCGCCAGCAGCCAAGATTCTGGACAGGGAGGTGGCTACACCTTC
CDR3aa: CASSQDSGQGGGYTF
v_gene: TRBV4-3
abundance: -
j_gene: TRBJ1-2
d_gene: TRBD1

CDR3nt: TGTGCCTTCCCGGGACAGGAAAGCAATGAGCAGTTCTTC
CDR3aa: CAFPGQESNEQFF
v_gene: TRBV2
abundance: -
j_gene: TRBJ2-1
d_gene: TRBD1

CDR3nt: TGCGCCAGCAGCCAAGATCTACTCAATCAGCCCCAGCATTTT
CDR3aa: CASSQDLLNQPQHF
v_gene: TRBV4-1
abundance: -
j_gene: TRBJ1-5
d_gene: -

CDR3nt: TGTGCCAGCAGCCTCAGACAGGGGGCCCAGGAGACCCAGTACTTC
CDR3aa: CASSLRQGAQETQYF
v_gene: TRBV7-2
abundance: few
j_gene: TRBJ2-5
d_gene: TRBD1

CDR3nt: TGTGCCAGCAGCTTAGCGCTCGGGACACACACTGAAGCTTTCTTT
CDR3aa: CASSLALGTHTEAFF
v_gene: TRBV7-9
abundance: few
j_gene: TRBJ1-1
d_gene: -

CDR3nt: TGTGCCAGCAGCCAAATGGGGGGCACTGAAGCTTTCTTT
CDR3aa: CASSQMGGTEAFF
v_gene: TRBV3-1
abundance: -
j_gene: TRBJ1-1
d_gene: -

CDR3nt: TGTGCCAGTCGGACAGGACCCACCGGCACTGAAGCTTTCTTT
CDR3aa: CASRTGPTGTEAFF
v_gene: TRBV7-9
abundance: -
j_gene: TRBJ1-1
d_gene: TRBD1

CDR3nt: TGTGCCAGCAGCTTAGCTCTCGGGCTGAGGGTCTACGAGCAGTACTTC
CDR3aa: CASSLALGLRVYEQYF
v_gene: TRBV7-9
abundance: -
j_gene: TRBJ2-7
d_gene: -

CDR3nt: TGTGCCAGCAGTTTTTCCCCCCTCAGGGGAACCTACGAGCAGTACTTC
CDR3aa: CASSFSPLRGTYEQYF
v_gene: TRBV12-3/TRBV12-4
abundance: -
j_gene: TRBJ2-7
d_gene: -

CDR3nt: TGTGCCAGCAGTTACTCCCCCGGACCGGCTGAACACTACGAGCAGTACTTC
CDR3aa: CASSYSPGPAEHYEQYF
v_gene: TRBV6-5
abundance: many
j_gene: TRBJ2-7
d_gene: -

CDR3nt: TGTGCCAGCAGCGTAGTAGGGGTTCTGATAGATGAGCAGTTCTTC
CDR3aa: CASSVVGVLIDEQFF
v_gene: TRBV9
abundance: -
j_gene: TRBJ2-1
d_gene: -

CDR3nt: TGCAGTGCTAAGACTAGCGGGGGGTCTGTTGAGCAGTTCTTC
CDR3aa: CSAKTSGGSVEQFF
v_gene: TRBV20-1
abundance: -
j_gene: TRBJ2-1
d_gene: TRBD2

CDR3nt: TGTGCCAGCAGTTACTCGGGACAGATAAATCAGCCCCAGCATTTT
CDR3aa: CASSYSGQINQPQHF
v_gene: TRBV6-5
abundance: few
j_gene: TRBJ1-5
d_gene: TRBD1

CDR3nt: TGCAGTGCTAGAGATCCCGGGGGTCGGGGCCGGGCAGGGGCCAACGTCCTGACTTTC
CDR3aa: CSARDPGGRGRAGANVLTF
v_gene: TRBV20-1
abundance: -
j_gene: TRBJ2-6
d_gene: -

CDR3nt: TGTGCCAGCAGGATTAGCGGGGCAGAGACCCAGTACTTC
CDR3aa: CASRISGAETQYF
v_gene: TRBV6-2/TRBV6-3
abundance: few
j_gene: TRBJ2-5
d_gene: TRBD2

CDR3nt: TGTGCCAGCTCACCCCAACGGGACGGGGCAGATACGCAGTATTTT
CDR3aa: CASSPQRDGADTQYF
v_gene: TRBV18
abundance: few
j_gene: TRBJ2-3
d_gene: -

CDR3nt: TGTGCCAGTAGTATTTCCCCAGGGGACACCGGGGAGCTGTTTTTT
CDR3aa: CASSISPGDTGELFF
v_gene: TRBV19
abundance: many
j_gene: TRBJ2-2
d_gene: -

CDR3nt: TGCGCCAGCAGCCAAGATGGGACGAGCGGGGGGTTCCAAGAGACCCAGTACTTC
CDR3aa: CASSQDGTSGGFQETQYF
v_gene: TRBV4-3
abundance: -
j_gene: TRBJ2-5
d_gene: TRBD2

CDR3nt: TGTGCCAGCAGGGGACAGGGGAGCTCCTACAATGAGCAGTTCTTC
CDR3aa: CASRGQGSSYNEQFF
v_gene: TRBV12-3/TRBV12-4
abundance: few
j_gene: TRBJ2-1
d_gene: TRBD1

CDR3nt: TGTGCCAGCAGCTTGACTAGCGGTTACAATGAGCAGTTCTTC
CDR3aa: CASSLTSGYNEQFF
v_gene: TRBV3-1
abundance: -
j_gene: TRBJ2-1
d_gene: TRBD2

CDR3nt: TGTGCCAGCAGTTACGTCGGTGCGGGTTGGGCAGATACGCAGTATTTT
CDR3aa: CASSYVGAGWADTQYF
v_gene: TRBV6-6
abundance: -
j_gene: TRBJ2-3
d_gene: -

CDR3nt: TGCAGTGCTACCTGGACTAGCGGGGCGATCCAAGAGACCCAGTACTTC
CDR3aa: CSATWTSGAIQETQYF
v_gene: TRBV20-1
abundance: -
j_gene: TRBJ2-5
d_gene: TRBD2

CDR3nt: TGCGCCAGCAGACCGAACTCCTACGAGCAGTACTTC
CDR3aa: CASRPNSYEQYF
v_gene: TRBV5-1
abundance: -
j_gene: TRBJ2-7
d_gene: -

CDR3nt: TGTGCCAGCACCGACTTCGGCGGGGGCCCCACCGGGGAGCTGTTTTTT
CDR3aa: CASTDFGGGPTGELFF
v_gene: TRBV6-5
abundance: -
j_gene: TRBJ2-2
d_gene: -

CDR3nt: TGCGCCAGCAGCCGAGGACTGAGCGACAATGAGCAGTTCTTC
CDR3aa: CASSRGLSDNEQFF
v_gene: TRBV4-3
abundance: -
j_gene: TRBJ2-1
d_gene: -

CDR3nt: TGCGCCAGCAGCTTGACAGTGGGTTACACAGATACGCAGTATTTT
CDR3aa: CASSLTVGYTDTQYF
v_gene: TRBV5-1
abundance: many
j_gene: TRBJ2-3
d_gene: -

CDR3nt: TGCAGCGTTGAAGACGCCAGGACGGGCTCCTACGAGCAGTACTTC
CDR3aa: CSVEDARTGSYEQYF
v_gene: TRBV29-1
abundance: few
j_gene: TRBJ2-7
d_gene: -

CDR3nt: TGTGCCAGCAGTTACCGAAACACCGGGGAGCTGTTTTTT
CDR3aa: CASSYRNTGELFF
v_gene: TRBV12-3/TRBV12-4
abundance: -
j_gene: TRBJ2-2
d_gene: -

CDR3nt: TGTGCCAGCAGCTTAATAGTCGGGGAGCAGTTCTTC
CDR3aa: CASSLIVGEQFF
v_gene: TRBV7-2
abundance: many
j_gene: TRBJ2-1
d_gene: -

CDR3nt: TGTGCCAGCAGGAGGGCAGCGGTCGAAAAACTGTTTTTT
CDR3aa: CASRRAAVEKLFF
v_gene: TRBV28
abundance: -
j_gene: TRBJ1-4
d_gene: -

CDR3nt: TGTGCCAGCAGTGTTGAGGGAAAACTGTTTTTT
CDR3aa: CASSVEGKLFF
v_gene: TRBV2
abundance: few
j_gene: TRBJ1-4
d_gene: -

CDR3nt: TGTGCCAGCAGCCAAGCCCCCAGGGGAACGGCAGATACGCAGTATTTT
CDR3aa: CASSQAPRGTADTQYF
v_gene: TRBV14
abundance: -
j_gene: TRBJ2-3
d_gene: -